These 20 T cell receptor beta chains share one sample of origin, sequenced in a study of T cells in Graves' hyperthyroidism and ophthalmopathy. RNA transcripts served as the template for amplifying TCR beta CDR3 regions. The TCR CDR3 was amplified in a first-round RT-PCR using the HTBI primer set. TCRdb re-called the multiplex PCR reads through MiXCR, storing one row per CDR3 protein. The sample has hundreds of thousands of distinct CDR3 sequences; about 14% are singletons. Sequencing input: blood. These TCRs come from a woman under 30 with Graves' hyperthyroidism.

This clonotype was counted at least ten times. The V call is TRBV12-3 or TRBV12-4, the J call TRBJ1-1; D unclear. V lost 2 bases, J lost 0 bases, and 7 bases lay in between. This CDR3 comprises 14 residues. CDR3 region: CASSLWAVNTEAFF. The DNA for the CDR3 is TGTGCCAGCAGTTTATGGGCCGTGAACACTGAAGCTTTCTTT.

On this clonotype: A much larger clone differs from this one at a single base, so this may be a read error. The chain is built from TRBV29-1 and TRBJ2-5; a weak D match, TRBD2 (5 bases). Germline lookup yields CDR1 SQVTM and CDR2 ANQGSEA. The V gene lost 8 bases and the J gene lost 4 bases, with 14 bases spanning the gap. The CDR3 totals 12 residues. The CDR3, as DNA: TGCAGCCCCCAAGACCGGGGAGAGACCCAGTACTTC. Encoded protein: CSPQDRGETQYF.

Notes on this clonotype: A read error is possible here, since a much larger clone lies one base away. CDR3 residues: CASSKGNIQYF. CDR3 nucleotide sequence: TGTGCCAGCAGCAAGGGAAACATTCAGTACTTC. The V gene is TRBV9, the J gene TRBJ2-4; D uncertain. This CDR3 spans 11 amino acids. The germline CDR1 and CDR2 sequences are SGDLS and YYNGEE. Trimming removed 4 bases at V and 6 bases at J, with 5 bases between.

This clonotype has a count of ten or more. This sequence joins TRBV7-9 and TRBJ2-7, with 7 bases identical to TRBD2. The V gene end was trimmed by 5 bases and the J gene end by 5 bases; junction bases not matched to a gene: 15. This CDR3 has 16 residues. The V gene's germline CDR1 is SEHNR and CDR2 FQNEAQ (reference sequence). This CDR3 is CASSQSVGGVGDEQYF. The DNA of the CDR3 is TGTGCCAGCAGCCAGAGCGTGGGGGGGGTCGGCGACGAGCAGTACTTC.

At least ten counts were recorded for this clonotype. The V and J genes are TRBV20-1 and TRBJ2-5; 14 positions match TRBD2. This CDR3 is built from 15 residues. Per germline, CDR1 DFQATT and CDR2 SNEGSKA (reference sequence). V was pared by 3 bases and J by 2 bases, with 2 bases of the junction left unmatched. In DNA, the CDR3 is TGCAGTGCTAGGGGACTAGCGGGAGAGCAAGAGACCCAGTACTTC. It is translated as CSARGLAGEQETQYF.

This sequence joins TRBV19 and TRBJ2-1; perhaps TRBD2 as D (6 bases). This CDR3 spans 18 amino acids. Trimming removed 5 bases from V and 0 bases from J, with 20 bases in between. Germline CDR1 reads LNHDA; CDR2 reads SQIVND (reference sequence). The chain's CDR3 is CASSYREMISLSYNEQFF. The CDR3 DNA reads TGTGCCAGTAGTTACCGGGAGATGATCTCCCTCTCCTACAATGAGCAGTTCTTC.

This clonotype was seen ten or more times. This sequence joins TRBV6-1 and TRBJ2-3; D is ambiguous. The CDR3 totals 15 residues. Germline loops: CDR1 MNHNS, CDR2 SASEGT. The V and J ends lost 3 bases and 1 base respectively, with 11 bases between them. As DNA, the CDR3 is TGTGCCAGCAGTGACAAAGGAACGGGCACAGATACGCAGTATTTT. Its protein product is CASSDKGTGTDTQYF.

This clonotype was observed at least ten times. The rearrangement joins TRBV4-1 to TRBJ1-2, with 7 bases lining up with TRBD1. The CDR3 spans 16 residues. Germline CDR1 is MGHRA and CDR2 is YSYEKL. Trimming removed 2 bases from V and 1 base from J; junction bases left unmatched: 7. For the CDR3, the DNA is TGCGCCAGCAGCCAATCTTGGGCAGGGGGTAACTATGGCTACACCTTC. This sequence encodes CASSQSWAGGNYGYTF.

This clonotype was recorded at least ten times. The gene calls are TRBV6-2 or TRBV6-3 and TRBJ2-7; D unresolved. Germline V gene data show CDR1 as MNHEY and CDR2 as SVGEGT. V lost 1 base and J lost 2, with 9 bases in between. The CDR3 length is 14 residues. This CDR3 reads CASSYYSGPYEQYF. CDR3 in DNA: TGTGCCAGCAGTTACTACAGTGGCCCCTACGAGCAGTACTTC.

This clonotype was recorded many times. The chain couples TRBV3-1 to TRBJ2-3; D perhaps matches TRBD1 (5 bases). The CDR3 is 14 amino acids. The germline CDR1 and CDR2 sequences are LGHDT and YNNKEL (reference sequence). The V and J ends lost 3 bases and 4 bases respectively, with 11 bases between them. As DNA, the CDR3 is TGTGCCAGCAGCCACCCCATCAGGGCAGATACGCAGTATTTT. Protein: CASSHPIRADTQYF.

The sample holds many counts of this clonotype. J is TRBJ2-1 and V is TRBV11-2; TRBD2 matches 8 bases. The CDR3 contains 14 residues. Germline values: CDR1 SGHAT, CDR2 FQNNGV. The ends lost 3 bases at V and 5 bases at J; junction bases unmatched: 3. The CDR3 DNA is TGTGCCAGCAGCTTGTCGGGAGGGAACAATGAGCAGTTCTTC. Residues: CASSLSGGNNEQFF.

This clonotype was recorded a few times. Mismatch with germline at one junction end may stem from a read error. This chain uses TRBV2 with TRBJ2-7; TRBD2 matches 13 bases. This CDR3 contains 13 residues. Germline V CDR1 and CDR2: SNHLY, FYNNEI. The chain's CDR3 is CTSSAGLAGEQYF. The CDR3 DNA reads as TGTACCAGCAGTGCGGGACTAGCGGGAGAGCAGTACTTC.

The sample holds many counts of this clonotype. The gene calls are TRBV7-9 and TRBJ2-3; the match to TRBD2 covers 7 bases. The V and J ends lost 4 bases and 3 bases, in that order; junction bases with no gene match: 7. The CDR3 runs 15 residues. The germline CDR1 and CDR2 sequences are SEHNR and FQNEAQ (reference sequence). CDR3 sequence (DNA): TGTGCCAGCAGCTCGATAAGGGAGGGGACAGATACGCAGTATTTT. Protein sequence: CASSSIREGTDTQYF.

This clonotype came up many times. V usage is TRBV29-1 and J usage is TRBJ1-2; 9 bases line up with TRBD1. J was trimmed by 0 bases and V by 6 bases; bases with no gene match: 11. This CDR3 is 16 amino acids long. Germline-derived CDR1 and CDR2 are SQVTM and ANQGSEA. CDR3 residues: CSVGPGTGTTNYGYTF. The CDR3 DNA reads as TGCAGCGTGGGCCCCGGGACAGGGACTACTAACTATGGCTACACCTTC.

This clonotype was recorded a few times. The CDR3: CASSESGTSGGWTQETQYF. The CDR3 nucleotides are TGCGCCAGCAGTGAGTCGGGGACTAGCGGTGGGTGGACTCAAGAGACCCAGTACTTC. This chain connects TRBV10-2 to TRBJ2-5; 11 bases map to TRBD2. The CDR3 totals 19 residues. Germline CDR1 WSHSY, CDR2 SAAADI. V gave up 0 bases and J gave up 2 bases; unmatched junction bases: 11.

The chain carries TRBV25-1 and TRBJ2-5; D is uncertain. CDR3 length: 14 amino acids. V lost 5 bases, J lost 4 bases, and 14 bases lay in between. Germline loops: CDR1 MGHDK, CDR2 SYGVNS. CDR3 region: CASSSSYRVETQYF. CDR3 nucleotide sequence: TGTGCCAGCAGTTCATCCTATCGCGTAGAGACCCAGTACTTC.

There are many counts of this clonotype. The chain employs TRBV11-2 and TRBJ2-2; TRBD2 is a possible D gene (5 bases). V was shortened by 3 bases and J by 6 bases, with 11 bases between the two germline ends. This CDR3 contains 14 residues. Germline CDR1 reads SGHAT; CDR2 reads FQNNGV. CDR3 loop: CASSFGESAGELFF. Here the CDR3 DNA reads TGTGCCAGCAGCTTTGGGGAGAGTGCCGGGGAGCTGTTTTTT.

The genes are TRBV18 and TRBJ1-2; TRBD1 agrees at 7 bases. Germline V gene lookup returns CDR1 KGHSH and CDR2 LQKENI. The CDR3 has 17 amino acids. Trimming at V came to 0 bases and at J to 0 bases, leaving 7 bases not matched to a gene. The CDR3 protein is CASSPPGRDRANYGYTF. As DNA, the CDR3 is TGTGCCAGCTCACCACCGGGCCGTGACAGGGCTAACTATGGCTACACCTTC. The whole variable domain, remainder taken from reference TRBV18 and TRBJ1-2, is NAGVMQNPRHLVRRRGQEARLRCSPMKGHSHVYWYRQLPEEGLKFMVYLQKENIIDESGMPKERFSAEFPKEGPSILRIQQVVRGDSAAYFCASSPPGRDRANYGYTFGSGTRLTVV.

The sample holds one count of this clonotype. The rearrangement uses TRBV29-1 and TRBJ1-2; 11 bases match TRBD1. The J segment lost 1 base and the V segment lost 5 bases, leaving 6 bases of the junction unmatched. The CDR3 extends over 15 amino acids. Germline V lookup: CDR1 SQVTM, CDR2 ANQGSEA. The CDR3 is CSVLGQGGLNYGYTF. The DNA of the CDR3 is TGCAGCGTTTTGGGACAGGGGGGTCTTAACTATGGCTACACCTTC.

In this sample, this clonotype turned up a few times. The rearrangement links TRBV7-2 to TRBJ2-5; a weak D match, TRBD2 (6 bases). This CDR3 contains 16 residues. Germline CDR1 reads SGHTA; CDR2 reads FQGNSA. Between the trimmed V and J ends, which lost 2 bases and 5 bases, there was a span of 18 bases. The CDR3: CASSLIRDSYGETQYF. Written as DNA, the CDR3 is TGTGCCAGCAGCTTAATCCGGGACTCTTATGGGGAGACCCAGTACTTC.